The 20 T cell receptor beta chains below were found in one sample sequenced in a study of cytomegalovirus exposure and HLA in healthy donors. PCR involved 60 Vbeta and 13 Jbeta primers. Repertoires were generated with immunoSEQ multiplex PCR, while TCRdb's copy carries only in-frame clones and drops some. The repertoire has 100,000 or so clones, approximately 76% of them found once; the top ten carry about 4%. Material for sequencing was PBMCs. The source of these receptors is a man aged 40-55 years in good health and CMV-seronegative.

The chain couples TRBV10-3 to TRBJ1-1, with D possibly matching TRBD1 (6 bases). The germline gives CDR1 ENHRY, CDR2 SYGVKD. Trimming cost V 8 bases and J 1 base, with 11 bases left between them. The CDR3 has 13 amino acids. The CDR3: CAIADSKNTEAFF. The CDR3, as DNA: TGTGCCATCGCGGACAGTAAGAACACTGAAGCTTTCTTT.

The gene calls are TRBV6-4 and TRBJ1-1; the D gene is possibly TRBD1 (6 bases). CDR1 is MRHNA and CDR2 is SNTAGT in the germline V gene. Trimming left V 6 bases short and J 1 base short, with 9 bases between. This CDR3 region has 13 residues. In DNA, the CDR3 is TGTGCCAGCAGCCGGGACAAGAACACTGAAGCTTTCTTT. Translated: CASSRDKNTEAFF.

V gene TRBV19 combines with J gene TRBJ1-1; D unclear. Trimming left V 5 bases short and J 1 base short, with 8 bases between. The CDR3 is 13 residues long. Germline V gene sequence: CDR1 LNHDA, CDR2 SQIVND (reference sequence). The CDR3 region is CASSSGTNTEAFF. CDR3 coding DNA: TGTGCCAGTAGTTCGGGAACGAACACTGAAGCTTTCTTT.

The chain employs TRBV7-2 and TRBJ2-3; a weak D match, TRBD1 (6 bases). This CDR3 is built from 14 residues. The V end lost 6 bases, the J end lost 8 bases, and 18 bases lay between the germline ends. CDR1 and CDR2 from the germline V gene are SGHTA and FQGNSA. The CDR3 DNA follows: TGTGCCAGCAGTTCACAACCCGCACAGGGTACGCAGTATTTT. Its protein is CASSSQPAQGTQYF.

The DNA of the CDR3 is TGTGCCAGCAGTGTCGGAGAGACCCAGTACTTC. Encoded protein: CASSVGETQYF. The chain recombines TRBV2 with TRBJ2-5; D remains ambiguous. CDR3 size: 11 residues. Germline values: CDR1 SNHLY, CDR2 FYNNEI. Trimming took 4 bases from V and 4 from J, leaving 4 bases between them.

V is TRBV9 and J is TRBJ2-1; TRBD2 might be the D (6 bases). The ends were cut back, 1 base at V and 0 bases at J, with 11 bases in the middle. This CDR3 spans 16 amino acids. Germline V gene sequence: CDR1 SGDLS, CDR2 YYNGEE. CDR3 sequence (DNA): TGTGCCAGCAGCGTAAGAGGAGGGTACTCCTACAATGAGCAGTTCTTC. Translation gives CASSVRGGYSYNEQFF. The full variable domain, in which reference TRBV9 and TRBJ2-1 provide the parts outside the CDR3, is DSGVTQTPKHLITATGQRVTLRCSPRSGDLSVYWYQQSLDQGLQFLIQYYNGEERAKGNILERFSAQQFPDLHSELNLSSLELGDSALYFCASSVRGGYSYNEQFFGPGTRLTVL.

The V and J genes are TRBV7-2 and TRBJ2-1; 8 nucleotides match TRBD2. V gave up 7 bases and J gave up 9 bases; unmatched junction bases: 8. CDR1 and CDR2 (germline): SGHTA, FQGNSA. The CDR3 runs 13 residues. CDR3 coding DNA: TGTGCCAGCAATAGAGCGGGGGCGGGTGAGCAGTTCTTC. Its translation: CASNRAGAGEQFF.

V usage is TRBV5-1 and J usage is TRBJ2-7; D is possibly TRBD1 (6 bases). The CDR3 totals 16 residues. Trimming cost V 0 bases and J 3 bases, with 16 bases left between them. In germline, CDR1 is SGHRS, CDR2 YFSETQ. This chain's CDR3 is CASSLARGRNLYEQYF. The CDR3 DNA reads TGCGCCAGCAGCTTGGCCAGGGGACGGAACCTCTACGAGCAGTACTTC. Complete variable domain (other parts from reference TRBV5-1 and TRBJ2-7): KAGVTQTPRYLIKTRGQQVTLSCSPISGHRSVSWYQQTPGQGLQFLFEYFSETQRNKGNFPGRFSGRQFSNSRSEMNVSTLELGDSALYLCASSLARGRNLYEQYFGPGTRLTVT.

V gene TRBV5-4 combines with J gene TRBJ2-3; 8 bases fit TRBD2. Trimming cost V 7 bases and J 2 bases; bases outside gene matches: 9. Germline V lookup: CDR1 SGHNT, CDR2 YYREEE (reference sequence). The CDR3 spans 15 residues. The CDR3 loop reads CASASGGPLTDTQYF. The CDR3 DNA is TGTGCCAGCGCAAGCGGGGGCCCACTCACAGATACGCAGTATTTT.

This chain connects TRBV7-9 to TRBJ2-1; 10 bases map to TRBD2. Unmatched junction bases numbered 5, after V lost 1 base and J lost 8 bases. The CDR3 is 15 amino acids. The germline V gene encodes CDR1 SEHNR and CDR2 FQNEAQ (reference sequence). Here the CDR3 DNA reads TGTGCCAGCAGCTTAGTACTAGCGGGGATGGATGAGCAGTTCTTC. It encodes CASSLVLAGMDEQFF. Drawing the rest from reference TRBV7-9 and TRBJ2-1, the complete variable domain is DTGVSQNPRHKITKRGQNVTFRCDPISEHNRLYWYRQTLGQGPEFLTYFQNEAQLEKSRLLSDRFSAERPKGSFSTLEIQRTEQGDSAMYLCASSLVLAGMDEQFFGPGTRLTVL.

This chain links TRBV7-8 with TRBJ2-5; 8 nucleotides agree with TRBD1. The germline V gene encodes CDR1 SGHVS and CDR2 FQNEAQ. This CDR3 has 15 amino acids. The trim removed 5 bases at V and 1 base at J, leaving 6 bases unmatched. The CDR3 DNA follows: TGTGCCAGCAGCGGGACAGGCGTCCGCCAAGAGACCCAGTACTTC. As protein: CASSGTGVRQETQYF.

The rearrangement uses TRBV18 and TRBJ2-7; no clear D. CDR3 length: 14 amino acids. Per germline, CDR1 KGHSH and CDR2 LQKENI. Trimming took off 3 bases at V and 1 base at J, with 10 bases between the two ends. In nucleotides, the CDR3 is TGTGCCAGCTCACCGACACCGAGTTCCTACGAGCAGTACTTC. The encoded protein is CASSPTPSSYEQYF.

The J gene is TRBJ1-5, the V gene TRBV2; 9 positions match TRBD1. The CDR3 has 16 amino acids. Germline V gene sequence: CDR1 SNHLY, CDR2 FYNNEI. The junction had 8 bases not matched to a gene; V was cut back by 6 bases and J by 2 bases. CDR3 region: CASSGTGKGGNQPQHF. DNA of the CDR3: TGTGCCAGCAGCGGGACAGGGAAAGGGGGCAATCAGCCCCAGCATTTT. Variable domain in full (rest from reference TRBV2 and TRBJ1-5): EPEVTQTPSHQVTQMGQEVILRCVPISNHLYFYWYRQILGQKVEFLVSFYNNEISEKSEIFDDQFSVERPDGSNFTLKIRSTKLEDSAMYFCASSGTGKGGNQPQHFGDGTRLSIL.

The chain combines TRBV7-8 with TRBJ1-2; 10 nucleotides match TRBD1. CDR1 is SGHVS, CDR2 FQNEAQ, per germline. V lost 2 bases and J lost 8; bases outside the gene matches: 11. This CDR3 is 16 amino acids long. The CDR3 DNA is TGTGCCAGCAGCTTACTTCGGACAGGGGGGGTGGGCGGCTACACCTTC. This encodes CASSLLRTGGVGGYTF.

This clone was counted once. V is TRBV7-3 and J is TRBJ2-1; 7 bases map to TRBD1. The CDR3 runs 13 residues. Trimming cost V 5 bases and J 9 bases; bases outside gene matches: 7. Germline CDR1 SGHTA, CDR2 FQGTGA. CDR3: CASSETGLGEQFF. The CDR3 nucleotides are TGTGCCAGCAGCGAGACAGGGTTAGGTGAGCAGTTCTTC.

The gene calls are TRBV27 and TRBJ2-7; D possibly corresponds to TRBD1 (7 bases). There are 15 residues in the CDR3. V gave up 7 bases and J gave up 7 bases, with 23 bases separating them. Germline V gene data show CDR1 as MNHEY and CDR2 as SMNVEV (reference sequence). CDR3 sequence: CASKTPGAGGGEQYF. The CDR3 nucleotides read TGTGCCAGCAAAACTCCGGGAGCAGGGGGAGGTGAGCAGTACTTC.

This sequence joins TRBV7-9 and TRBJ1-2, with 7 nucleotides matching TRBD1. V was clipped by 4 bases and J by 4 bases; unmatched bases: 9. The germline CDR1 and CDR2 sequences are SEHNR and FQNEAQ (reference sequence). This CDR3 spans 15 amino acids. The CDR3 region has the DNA TGTGCCAGCAGCTGGTATCGGGACAGCCCCTATGGCTACACCTTC. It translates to CASSWYRDSPYGYTF. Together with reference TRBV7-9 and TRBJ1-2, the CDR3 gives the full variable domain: DTGVSQNPRHKITKRGQNVTFRCDPISEHNRLYWYRQTLGQGPEFLTYFQNEAQLEKSRLLSDRFSAERPKGSFSTLEIQRTEQGDSAMYLCASSWYRDSPYGYTFGSGTRLTVV.

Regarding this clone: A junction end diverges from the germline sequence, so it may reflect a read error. In DNA form, the CDR3 reads TGTTCCAGCAGCTTACCGAGCCAGCCCCAGCATTTT. Translated, it gives CSSSLPSQPQHF. The gene calls are TRBV7-9 and TRBJ1-5; D is undetermined. Per the germline V gene, CDR1 is SEHNR and CDR2 is FQNEAQ (reference sequence). The CDR3 has 12 amino acids.

The CDR3 loop is CASSLWRNEQFF. The CDR3 coding sequence is TGCGCCAGCAGCTTGTGGAGGAATGAGCAGTTCTTC. The chain carries TRBV5-1 and TRBJ2-1; the D gene is possibly TRBD2 (5 bases). Trimming left V 1 base short and J 7 bases short, with 6 bases between. The length of the CDR3 is 12 residues. CDR1 SGHRS and CDR2 YFSETQ come from the germline V gene.

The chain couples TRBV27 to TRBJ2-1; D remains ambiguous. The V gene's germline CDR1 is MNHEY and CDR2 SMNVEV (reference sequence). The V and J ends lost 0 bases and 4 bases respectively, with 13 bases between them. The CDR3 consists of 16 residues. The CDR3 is CASSLSLTPTYNEQFF. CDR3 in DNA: TGTGCCAGCAGTTTATCGCTAACTCCAACTTACAATGAGCAGTTCTTC.